The rows below give T cell receptor beta chains drawn from one sample of a study of blood T cells in healthy people across ages. Each CDR3 protein gets one entry after TCRdb re-called the 5' RACE reads with MiXCR. This table has 850,000 to 1,000,000 distinct CDR3 sequences, around 48% appearing once. Material for sequencing was blood. These receptors originate from a man aged 25-45 years in good health. Both conserved end residues are trimmed from each CDR3.

v_call: TRBV6-5; j_call: TRBJ2-7; cdr3_aa: ASSYSTGLSYEQY
v_call: TRBV5-1; j_call: TRBJ2-3; cdr3_aa: ASSLADDTGDTQY
v_call: TRBV29-1; j_call: TRBJ1-4; cdr3_aa: SARQGAGEKLF
v_call: TRBV6-5; j_call: TRBJ1-5; cdr3_aa: ASRGIGNLPQH
v_call: TRBV9; j_call: TRBJ2-1; cdr3_aa: ASSVNAGSEQF
v_call: TRBV6-5; j_call: TRBJ1-1; cdr3_aa: ASSGLSRNTEAF
v_call: TRBV6-1; j_call: TRBJ2-1; cdr3_aa: ATSPYTSYNEQF
v_call: TRBV7-4; j_call: TRBJ2-1; cdr3_aa: ASSLKEGNEQF
v_call: TRBV3-1; j_call: TRBJ2-7; cdr3_aa: ASSQVGSSRYEQY
v_call: TRBV21-1; j_call: TRBJ1-1; cdr3_aa: ASRPRGGSAEAF
v_call: TRBV3-1; j_call: TRBJ2-1; cdr3_aa: ASSHRGEQF
v_call: TRBV10-3; j_call: TRBJ2-7; cdr3_aa: AISGRSSASYEQY
v_call: TRBV5-1; j_call: TRBJ1-1; cdr3_aa: ASSFRGPVNTKLF
v_call: TRBV7-8; j_call: TRBJ1-2; cdr3_aa: ASSRRDRESYT
v_call: TRBV12-3/TRBV12-4; j_call: TRBJ2-3; cdr3_aa: ASSLGRLRVSTDTQY
v_call: TRBV29-1; j_call: TRBJ2-1; cdr3_aa: SVANGFYNEQF
v_call: TRBV4-2; j_call: TRBJ2-3; cdr3_aa: ASSLNVEDTQY
v_call: TRBV6-2/TRBV6-3; j_call: TRBJ2-5; cdr3_aa: ASSWGRSTETQY
v_call: TRBV29-1; j_call: TRBJ2-3; cdr3_aa: SVPRGGSTDTQY
v_call: TRBV5-6; j_call: TRBJ1-2; cdr3_aa: ASSLRINDYGYT
v_call: TRBV7-8; j_call: TRBJ1-1; cdr3_aa: ASSLPQVPEAF
v_call: TRBV19; j_call: TRBJ1-2; cdr3_aa: ASSDDGKVNYGYT
v_call: TRBV7-9; j_call: TRBJ2-1; cdr3_aa: ASSLDRFYEQF
v_call: TRBV7-2; j_call: TRBJ1-1; cdr3_aa: ASSPRSGYEAF
v_call: TRBV2; j_call: TRBJ2-2; cdr3_aa: ASRVTRPGTGELF
v_call: TRBV29-1; j_call: TRBJ2-1; cdr3_aa: SASGWSNEQF
v_call: TRBV27; j_call: TRBJ2-6; cdr3_aa: ASSSAGGSSGANVLT
v_call: TRBV27; j_call: TRBJ1-2; cdr3_aa: ASSLWGNDSPNYGYT
v_call: TRBV20-1; j_call: TRBJ2-1; cdr3_aa: SARDTKWDNRNEQF
v_call: TRBV4-2; j_call: TRBJ2-7; cdr3_aa: ASSQAGTNSYEQY
v_call: TRBV5-1; j_call: TRBJ1-1; cdr3_aa: ASSPGQGGVDTEAF
v_call: TRBV3-1; j_call: TRBJ2-1; cdr3_aa: ASSQEGVGNGYNEQF
v_call: TRBV28; j_call: TRBJ2-5; cdr3_aa: ASSFWDRTVAQY
v_call: TRBV7-3; j_call: TRBJ2-7; cdr3_aa: ASSLTPPSTTRDYEQY
v_call: TRBV3-1; j_call: TRBJ2-7; cdr3_aa: ASSQDSNRDEQY
v_call: TRBV4-2; j_call: .; cdr3_aa: ASSQDLAAGTSGILYEQY
v_call: TRBV3-1; j_call: TRBJ2-7; cdr3_aa: ASSQEDTGYEQY
v_call: TRBV4-1; j_call: TRBJ2-7; cdr3_aa: ASSQETSVYGQY
v_call: TRBV27; j_call: TRBJ2-2; cdr3_aa: ASSLTTGGGNGELF
v_call: TRBV28; j_call: TRBJ2-1; cdr3_aa: ASTRTYNEQF
v_call: TRBV20-1; j_call: TRBJ2-3; cdr3_aa: SARDGVKGFTDTQY
v_call: TRBV6-5; j_call: TRBJ2-7; cdr3_aa: ASSYLSSGEQY
v_call: TRBV3-1; j_call: TRBJ2-7; cdr3_aa: ASSKQTGVYEQY
v_call: TRBV20-1; j_call: TRBJ2-3; cdr3_aa: SARDAGGGTDTQY
v_call: TRBV20-1; j_call: TRBJ2-5; cdr3_aa: SAEDRTSTQETQY
v_call: TRBV20-1; j_call: TRBJ2-7; cdr3_aa: SAPTPGTTSRQY
v_call: TRBV27; j_call: TRBJ2-3; cdr3_aa: ASSSIGGLLGKAQY
v_call: TRBV6-6; j_call: TRBJ2-5; cdr3_aa: ASSYSGTGQNEQY
v_call: TRBV12-3/TRBV12-4; j_call: TRBJ1-6; cdr3_aa: ASSEGFSYNSPLH
v_call: TRBV7-2; j_call: TRBJ1-1; cdr3_aa: ASSLGSGVTEAF
v_call: TRBV20-1; j_call: TRBJ2-1; cdr3_aa: SASVLAGGRSYNEQF
v_call: TRBV6-2/TRBV6-3; j_call: TRBJ2-1; cdr3_aa: ASSLSRQGLDEQF
v_call: TRBV2; j_call: TRBJ2-3; cdr3_aa: ASISGGTLHTQY
v_call: TRBV7-9; j_call: TRBJ2-3; cdr3_aa: ASTIGGDVDTQY
v_call: TRBV28; j_call: TRBJ2-3; cdr3_aa: ASSTSGDSTDTQY
v_call: TRBV6-5; j_call: TRBJ1-2; cdr3_aa: ASSYSRVAAYGYT